These 20 T cell receptor beta chains were sequenced from one sample in a study of blood T cells in healthy people across ages. The second PCR ran roughly 6 to 11 cycles with a sample-barcoded 5' primer and J-beta primers. TCRdb itself ran the 5' RACE reads through MiXCR, one entry per CDR3 protein. The table lists 900,000 to 950,000 distinct CDR3 sequences, about 28% of them singletons. Separately, the same data were catalogued under a study of T cells of mothers and their children.

The sample consisted of blood. These receptors originate from a woman between 40 and 55 years old in good health.

This clonotype was counted between two and nine times. The genes are TRBV5-6 and TRBJ2-2; D uncertain. Germline V gives CDR1 SGHDT, CDR2 YYEEEE. V lost 1 base to trimming and J lost 4 bases, with 8 bases between them. The CDR3 sequence is 14 residues long. The DNA for the CDR3 is TGTGCCAGCAGCTTGTCGACGCTCACCGGGGAGCTGTTTTTT. Its translation is CASSLSTLTGELFF.

This clonotype was seen only a few times. A much larger clonotype is one base distant, so this may be a read error. The rearrangement uses TRBV10-3 and TRBJ2-1, with 8 bases aligning to TRBD1. CDR1 and CDR2 from the germline V gene are ENHRY and SYGVKD. With 11 bases clipped from V and 5 bases from J, the junction kept 11 bases outside the gene matches. There are 14 residues in the CDR3. The CDR3, as DNA: TGTGCCGTCTCGGGCGGGACAGGCGACAATGAGCAGTTCTTC. This translates into CAVSGGTGDNEQFF.

This clonotype was detected a few times. The CDR3 region is CASSTGTSFPYEQYF. Here the CDR3 DNA reads TGTGCCAGCAGTACAGGGACTAGCTTCCCCTACGAGCAGTACTTC. The chain couples TRBV28 to TRBJ2-7; 9 nucleotides align to TRBD2. The CDR3 is 15 amino acids. CDR1 and CDR2 (germline): MDHEN, SYDVKM. Trimming at V came to 5 bases and at J to 2 bases, leaving 7 bases not matched to a gene.

Concerning this clonotype: This may be a read error: a much more frequent sequence differs by one nucleotide. This chain joins TRBV5-1 and TRBJ2-3; a possible D gene is TRBD2 (6 bases). CDR1 SGHRS and CDR2 YFSETQ come from the germline V gene. Trimming took 4 bases from V and 0 from J, leaving 18 bases between them. There are 17 residues in the CDR3. For the CDR3, the DNA is TGCGCCAGCAGCCCGGGGATTAGCGGCCATAGCACAGATACGCAGTATTTT. Translating it yields CASSPGISGHSTDTQYF.

This clonotype showed up many times. The chain links TRBV13 to TRBJ2-7; D is possibly TRBD2 (6 bases). V was pared by 6 bases and J by 3 bases, with 18 bases between. The CDR3 length is 15 residues. Germline assignment: CDR1 PRHDT and CDR2 FYEKMQ (reference sequence). CDR3 DNA: TGTGCCAGCAGTGCCCGACGCGGGGCCGACTACGAGCAGTACTTC. Translating gives CASSARRGADYEQYF.

This chain links TRBV7-2 with TRBJ1-1; maybe TRBD1 (6 bases). CDR3 size: 15 residues. V dropped 6 bases and J dropped 4 bases, with 18 bases sitting between them. Germline V gives CDR1 SGHTA, CDR2 FQGNSA. The CDR3 DNA reads TGTGCCAGCAGGCCCGGGGGGGGAGGGGGCACTGAAGCTTTCTTT. Translating gives CASRPGGGGGTEAFF.

V and J are TRBV6-2 or TRBV6-3 and TRBJ2-1, with 8 bases that match TRBD2. The CDR3 is 17 amino acids. Per germline, CDR1 MNHEY and CDR2 SVGEGT. V was pared by 5 bases and J by 1 base, with 10 bases of the junction left unmatched. CDR3 bases: TGTGCCAGCAGTCCCCGCCGGGGCGGGGGGTCCTACAATGAGCAGTTCTTC. Encoded protein: CASSPRRGGGSYNEQFF.

This clonotype was found a few times. The rearrangement uses TRBV27 and TRBJ2-7; D gene unclear. V was trimmed by 2 bases and J by 3 bases, leaving 11 bases between them. CDR3 length equals 14 residues. Per the germline V gene, CDR1 is MNHEY and CDR2 is SMNVEV (reference sequence). CDR3 protein: CASSLKGFNYEQYF. As DNA, the CDR3 is TGTGCCAGCAGTTTAAAAGGGTTCAACTACGAGCAGTACTTC.

The table lists this clonotype with a few counts. V usage is TRBV7-2 and J usage is TRBJ1-2; 10 nucleotides align to TRBD1. The CDR3 covers 15 residues. Trimming removed 7 bases from V and 4 bases from J; junction bases left unmatched: 9. Germline lookup yields CDR1 SGHTA and CDR2 FQGNSA. DNA of the CDR3: TGTGCCAGCACAACCCCCGGGACAGGGGCCTATGGCTACACCTTC. Protein sequence: CASTTPGTGAYGYTF. Variable domain in full (rest from reference TRBV7-2 and TRBJ1-2): GAGVSQSPSNKVTEKGKDVELRCDPISGHTALYWYRQSLGQGLEFLIYFQGNSAPDKSGLPSDRFSAERTGGSVSTLTIQRTQQEDSAVYLCASTTPGTGAYGYTFGSGTRLTVV.

V gene TRBV9 combines with J gene TRBJ2-3; D is possibly TRBD1 or TRBD2 (5 bases each). Trimming removed 4 bases from V and 1 base from J, with 13 bases in between. Germline V gives CDR1 SGDLS, CDR2 YYNGEE. This CDR3 comprises 15 residues. The CDR3 DNA is TGTGCCAGCAGCCCGAGGGGACCGGGCACAGATACGCAGTATTTT. Translation gives CASSPRGPGTDTQYF.

V and J are TRBV14 and TRBJ2-7, with D possibly being TRBD2 (5 bases). The CDR3 runs 14 residues. Germline V gene lookup returns CDR1 SGHDN and CDR2 FVKESK. The V end was cut by 0 bases, the J end by 2 bases, with 8 bases between. CDR3 residues: CASSQEDGTYEQYF. DNA for the CDR3: TGTGCCAGCAGCCAAGAAGACGGGACCTACGAGCAGTACTTC.

The CDR3 loop reads CASSVPAGDTQYF. DNA of the CDR3: TGTGCCAGCAGCGTACCCGCGGGGGATACGCAGTATTTT. The chain joins TRBV7-9 to TRBJ2-3; maybe TRBD2 (6 bases). Germline CDR1 SEHNR, CDR2 FQNEAQ (reference sequence). The CDR3 is made up of 13 amino acids. V dropped 5 bases and J dropped 6 bases, with 12 bases sitting between them. The full variable domain, its missing parts supplied by reference TRBV7-9 and TRBJ2-3, is DTGVSQNPRHKITKRGQNVTFRCDPISEHNRLYWYRQTLGQGPEFLTYFQNEAQLEKSRLLSDRFSAERPKGSFSTLEIQRTEQGDSAMYLCASSVPAGDTQYFGPGTRLTVL.

J is TRBJ1-6 and V is TRBV2, with 7 bases identical to TRBD1. CDR1 SNHLY and CDR2 FYNNEI come from the germline V gene. This CDR3 has 16 amino acids. Trimming at V came to 6 bases and at J to 7 bases, leaving 12 bases not matched to a gene. CDR3 nucleotides: TGTGCCAGCAGGGAACGAGGGGGCTCAACCAATTCACCCCTCCACTTT. Translation: CASRERGGSTNSPLHF. The variable domain in full, with the rest retrieved from reference TRBV2 and TRBJ1-6, is EPEVTQTPSHQVTQMGQEVILRCVPISNHLYFYWYRQILGQKVEFLVSFYNNEISEKSEIFDDQFSVERPDGSNFTLKIRSTKLEDSAMYFCASRERGGSTNSPLHFGNGTRLTVT.

V and J are TRBV4-3 and TRBJ2-2; TRBD1 might be the D (6 bases). V was pared by 0 bases and J by 5 bases, with 16 bases between. CDR1 and CDR2 (germline): LGHNA, YSLEER. This CDR3 is built from 17 residues. In DNA, the CDR3 is TGCGCCAGCAGCCAAGAACTAGTGGGGGCCGTAACCGGGGAGCTGTTTTTT. This translates into CASSQELVGAVTGELFF.

About this clonotype: The junction shows a germline mismatch at one end, possibly a read error. V usage is TRBV4-1 and J usage is TRBJ1-2, with 9 bases lining up with TRBD1. Germline CDR1 is MGHRA and CDR2 is YSYEKL. The CDR3 totals 17 residues. CDR3 sequence: CASSPPGSGQGNSGYTF. CDR3 bases: TGCGCCAGCAGCCCTCCAGGGTCGGGACAGGGCAACTCTGGCTACACCTTC.

The chain uses TRBV27 and TRBJ2-5, with TRBD2 identical over 10 bases. After removal of 4 bases from V and 1 base from J, the junction contained 6 bases not matched to a gene. The CDR3 sequence is 16 residues long. Germline CDR1 MNHEY, CDR2 SMNVEV (reference sequence). The CDR3 nucleotides are TGTGCCAGCAGTTCCCTAGCGGGGGCGACCCAAGAGACCCAGTACTTC. Translated: CASSSLAGATQETQYF.

The gene calls are TRBV5-1 and TRBJ1-1; 7 positions agree with TRBD1. The CDR3 runs to 15 residues. With 5 bases clipped from V and 4 bases from J, the junction kept 11 bases outside the gene matches. Germline-derived CDR1 and CDR2 are SGHRS and YFSETQ. The CDR3 bases are TGCGCCAGCAGAGGCGAGGGGGGACAGAGCACTGAAGCTTTCTTT. Protein product: CASRGEGGQSTEAFF. Based on the CDR3 plus reference TRBV5-1 and TRBJ1-1, the full variable domain is KAGVTQTPRYLIKTRGQQVTLSCSPISGHRSVSWYQQTPGQGLQFLFEYFSETQRNKGNFPGRFSGRQFSNSRSEMNVSTLELGDSALYLCASRGEGGQSTEAFFGQGTRLTVV.

This clonotype was recorded many times. A clone one base away is much larger, so this may be a read error. This chain joins TRBV20-1 and TRBJ2-6; D is perhaps TRBD1 (5 bases). Per the germline V gene, CDR1 is DFQATT and CDR2 is SNEGSKA (reference sequence). The CDR3 contains 15 residues. Here the CDR3 DNA reads TGCAGTGCTAGACCACCAGGGTCTGGGGCCAACGTCCGGACTTTC. It is translated as CSARPPGSGANVRTF.

The V call is TRBV5-4, the J call TRBJ1-1; D gene unclear. The CDR3 contains 15 residues. Trimming took 0 bases from V and 2 from J, leaving 11 bases between them. Germline V gene data show CDR1 as SGHNT and CDR2 as YYREEE (reference sequence). CDR3 nucleotides: TGTGCCAGCAGCTTGGGCCGAGCGGAAAACACTGAAGCTTTCTTT. Encoded protein: CASSLGRAENTEAFF.

J is TRBJ1-1 and V is TRBV28; D is unresolved. V dropped 5 bases and J dropped 5 bases, with 18 bases sitting between them. Germline loops: CDR1 MDHEN, CDR2 SYDVKM. This CDR3 comprises 15 residues. CDR3 region: CASSPSSSGKTEAFF. CDR3 nucleotide sequence: TGTGCCAGCAGTCCCTCCTCATCGGGGAAAACTGAAGCTTTCTTT.